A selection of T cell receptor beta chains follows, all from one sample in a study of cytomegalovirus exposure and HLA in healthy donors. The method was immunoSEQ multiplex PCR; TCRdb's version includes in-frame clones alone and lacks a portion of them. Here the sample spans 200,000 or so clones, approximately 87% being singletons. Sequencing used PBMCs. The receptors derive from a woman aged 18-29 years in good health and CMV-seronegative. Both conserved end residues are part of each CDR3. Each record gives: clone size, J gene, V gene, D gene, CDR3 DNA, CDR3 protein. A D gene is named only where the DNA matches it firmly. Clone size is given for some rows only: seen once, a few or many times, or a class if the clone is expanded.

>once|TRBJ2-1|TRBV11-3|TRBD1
TGTGCCAGCAGCTTAGAAGGGGGCTTGGACAATGAGCAGTTCTTC
CASSLEGGLDNEQFF
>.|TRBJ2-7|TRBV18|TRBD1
TGTGCCAGCTCACCAGACAGGGATACCGACGAGCAGTACTTC
CASSPDRDTDEQYF
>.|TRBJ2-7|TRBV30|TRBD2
TGTGCCTGGACGATCGGGGGGGAGCAGTACTTC
CAWTIGGEQYF
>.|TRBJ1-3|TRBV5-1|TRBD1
TGCGCCAGCAGCTTGGAAGGGGACAGTAACTCTGGAAACACCATATATTTT
CASSLEGDSNSGNTIYF
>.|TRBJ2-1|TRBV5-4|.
TGTGCCAGCAGCTTGAGGACGGGGAAGTACAATGAGCAGTTCTTC
CASSLRTGKYNEQFF
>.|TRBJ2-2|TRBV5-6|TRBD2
TGTGCCAGCAGCTCGGGACTAGCGGAGTTCAACACCGGGGAGCTGTTTTTT
CASSSGLAEFNTGELFF
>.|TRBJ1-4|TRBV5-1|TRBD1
TGCGCCAGCAGCGAGGGGACAGGGGTGGATGAAAAACTGTTTTTT
CASSEGTGVDEKLFF
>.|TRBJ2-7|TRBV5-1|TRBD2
TGCGCCAGCAGCTTGCGGACTAGCGGAGCCTACGAGCAGTACTTC
CASSLRTSGAYEQYF
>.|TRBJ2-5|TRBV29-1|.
TGCAGCGTTCGGGGTAGTCAAGAGACCCAGTACTTC
CSVRGSQETQYF
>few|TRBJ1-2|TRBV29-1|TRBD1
TGCAGCGTTCTGTCATCCGGGACAGGGGGCTATGGCTACACCTTC
CSVLSSGTGGYGYTF
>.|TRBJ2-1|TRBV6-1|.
TGTGCCAGCAGTGAGAGCTGGCGCGTGGGCTACAATGAGCAGTTCTTC
CASSESWRVGYNEQFF
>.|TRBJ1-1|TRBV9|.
TGTGCCAGCAGCGTGGAACCGGGGCTCCAACTGAACACTGAAGCTTTCTTT
CASSVEPGLQLNTEAFF
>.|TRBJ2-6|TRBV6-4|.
TGTGCCAGCAGTGACTCAACCTCTGGGGCCAACGTCCTGACTTTC
CASSDSTSGANVLTF
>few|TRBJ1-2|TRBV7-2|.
TGTGCCAGCAGCTCACAGTTAAACTATGGCTACACCTTC
CASSSQLNYGYTF
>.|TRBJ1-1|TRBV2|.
TGTGCCAGCAGTAACGACCGGAAGCGTCGGACTGAAGCTTTCTTT
CASSNDRKRRTEAFF
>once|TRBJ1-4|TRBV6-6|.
TGTGCCAGCACCCCCCGCGGTAGACCGAATGAAAAACTGTTTTTT
CASTPRGRPNEKLFF
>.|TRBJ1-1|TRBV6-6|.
TGTGCCAGCAGCTCGGGGTTGAGAAACACTGAAGCTTTCTTT
CASSSGLRNTEAFF
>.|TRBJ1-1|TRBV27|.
TGTGCCAGCAGTTTCGCAGGGGAGGTTGAAGCTTTCTTT
CASSFAGEVEAFF
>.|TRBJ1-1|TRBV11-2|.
TGTGCCAGCAGCTTTGCCAGGGTGAACACTGAAGCTTTCTTT
CASSFARVNTEAFF
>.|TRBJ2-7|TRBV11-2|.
TGTGCCAGCAGCTGGGAGGACTACGAGCAGTACTTC
CASSWEDYEQYF
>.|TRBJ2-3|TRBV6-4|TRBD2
TGTGCCAGCAGTCCCACTAGCGGGACAGATACGCAGTATTTT
CASSPTSGTDTQYF
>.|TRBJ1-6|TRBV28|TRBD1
TGTGCCAGCAGTCCTGGGGACAGGGAGGGGTCACCCCTCCACTTT
CASSPGDREGSPLHF
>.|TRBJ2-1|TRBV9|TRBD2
TGTGCCAGCAGCGAGGGACTAGCGGGGATCTCCTACAATGAGCAGTTCTTC
CASSEGLAGISYNEQFF